Listed below are T cell receptor beta chains from one sample, sequenced in a study of blood T cell repertoires in COVID-19. The protocol was immunoSEQ multiplex PCR, while the TCRdb copy is restricted to in-frame clones and leaves out a portion. The sample holds under 200,000 clones; about four fifths are singletons and the top ten take roughly 2%. The sequencing sample was made of peripheral blood. These receptors all stem from a woman older than 75 with acute or convalescent COVID-19. CDR3s include the opening cysteine and the closing phenylalanine or tryptophan. D genes are given only for firm matches. Some rows mark clone size as missing; the rest say once, few, many or name a class of expanded clone.

J,D,V,size,CDR3,DNA
TRBJ2-5,TRBD1,TRBV19,NA,CASSTRDRGLETQYF,TGTGCCAGTAGTACGCGGGACAGGGGGCTGGAGACCCAGTACTTC
TRBJ2-3,TRBD2,TRBV9,NA,CASSPRTSGGTDTQYF,TGTGCCAGCAGCCCCCGGACTAGCGGGGGAACAGATACGCAGTATTTT
TRBJ2-7,TRBD1,TRBV6-5,NA,CASSRDREGEQYF,TGTGCCAGCAGTCGTGACAGGGAAGGCGAGCAGTACTTC
TRBJ2-2,NA,TRBV19,few,CASSTPAGELFF,TGTGCCAGTAGTACCCCCGCCGGGGAGCTGTTTTTT
TRBJ1-1,TRBD1,TRBV29-1,NA,CSADRESVEAFF,TGCAGCGCGGACAGGGAATCGGTCGAAGCTTTCTTT
TRBJ2-7,NA,TRBV6-5,NA,CASKSAHTTYEQYF,TGTGCCAGCAAGTCGGCTCATACTACCTACGAGCAGTACTTC
TRBJ2-7,TRBD2,TRBV6-5,NA,CASSYGRGSTYEQYF,TGTGCCAGCAGTTACGGGAGGGGCTCGACCTACGAGCAGTACTTC
TRBJ1-1,TRBD1,TRBV6-2/TRBV6-3,NA,CASSSGTGGNSGEAFF,TGTGCCAGCAGTTCCGGGACAGGGGGGAACAGTGGTGAAGCTTTCTTT
TRBJ2-6,TRBD1,TRBV7-9,NA,CASSSPPGQGAGANVLTF,TGTGCCAGCAGCTCGCCACCGGGACAGGGGGCGGGGGCCAACGTCCTGACTTTC
TRBJ2-2,TRBD1,TRBV20-1,NA,CSASGKQGNKDTGELFF,TGCAGTGCTAGTGGTAAACAGGGGAATAAGGACACCGGGGAGCTGTTTTTT
TRBJ1-1,NA,TRBV6-5,NA,CASSSLERTEAFF,TGTGCCAGCAGCTCCCTCGAGAGGACTGAAGCTTTCTTT
TRBJ1-3,NA,TRBV18,many,CASSPTGLGSGNTIYF,TGTGCCAGCTCACCGACAGGCCTCGGCTCTGGAAACACCATATATTTT
TRBJ2-1,TRBD1,TRBV6-1,NA,CASSDTGQGYYNEQFF,TGTGCCAGCAGTGACACCGGACAGGGATACTACAATGAGCAGTTCTTC